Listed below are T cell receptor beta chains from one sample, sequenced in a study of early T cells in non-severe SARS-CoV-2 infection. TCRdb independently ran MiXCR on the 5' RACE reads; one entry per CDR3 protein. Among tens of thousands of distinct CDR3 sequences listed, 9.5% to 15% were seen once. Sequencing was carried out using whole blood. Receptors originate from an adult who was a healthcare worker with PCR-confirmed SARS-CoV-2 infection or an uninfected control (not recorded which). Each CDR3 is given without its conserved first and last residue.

SARRNSGANVLT | TRBV20-1
ASSPGPVGEQY | TRBV11-2
ASSNSRVGNTGELF | TRBV2
ASSSRTYRGSLYGYT | TRBV12-3/TRBV12-4
ASSVRQSTDTQY | TRBV9
ASSSPGSSSYEQY | TRBV12-3/TRBV12-4
ASSPRGGYEQF | TRBV5-1
ASSLAGAYGYT | TRBV27
ASSLERGGIMKTQY | TRBV5-6
ASRSPRSRARKETQY | TRBV12-2
ASSYFRTNEQF | TRBV6-2/TRBV6-3
ASTRDHYEQY | TRBV7-9
ASSQDSGAQRAEQF | TRBV3-1
ASSQVETRGTDTQY | TRBV3-1
ASSFRQKSTYNEQF | TRBV5-1
SAGTGPFYEQY | TRBV20-1
ASSPSRGYT | TRBV12-3/TRBV12-4
ASRLRGSAGNTIY | TRBV12-3/TRBV12-4
ASKRLGSYEQY | TRBV6-5
ASSQGTSGGGFHTQY | TRBV3-1
ASSYRDSSYNEQF | TRBV7-6
ASSLGKANEKLF | TRBV5-1
ASSLTRSGTDTQY | TRBV5-6
ASSRGPFDTGELF | TRBV6-2/TRBV6-3
ASSERGASYNEQF | TRBV2
ASSQVRLGTANTGELF | TRBV4-1
ASSFYGGYEQY | TRBV11-2
SAEGTSAKNIQY | TRBV20-1